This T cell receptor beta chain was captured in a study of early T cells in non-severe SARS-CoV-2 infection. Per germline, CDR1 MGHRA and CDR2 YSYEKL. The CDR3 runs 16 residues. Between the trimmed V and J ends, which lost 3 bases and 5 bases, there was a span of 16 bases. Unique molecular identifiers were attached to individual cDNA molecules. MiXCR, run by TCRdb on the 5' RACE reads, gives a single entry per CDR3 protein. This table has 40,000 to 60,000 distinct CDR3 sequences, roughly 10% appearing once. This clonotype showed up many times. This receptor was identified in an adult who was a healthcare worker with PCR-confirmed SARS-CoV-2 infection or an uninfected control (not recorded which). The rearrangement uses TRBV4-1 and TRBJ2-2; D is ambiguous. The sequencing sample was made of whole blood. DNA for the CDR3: TGCGCCAGCAGCCATTCGCTGGCGGTACAAACCGGGGAGCTGTTTTTT. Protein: CASSHSLAVQTGELFF.